The present T cell receptor beta chain was sequenced within a study of T cells after yellow fever vaccination. The CDR3 is made up of 14 amino acids. The germline V gene encodes CDR1 SEHNR and CDR2 FQNEAQ (reference sequence). V was pared by 1 base and J by 1 base, with 7 bases between. The 5'RACE template-switching step produced TCR cDNA and added a universal primer site and UMIs. TCRdb reprocessed the 5' RACE reads with MiXCR, giving one entry per CDR3 protein. The sample shows about 170,000 distinct CDR3 sequences, approximately 11% of them seen only once. The specimen was CD8+ T cells sorted from PBMCs, collected 15 days after the yellow fever booster vaccination. This TCR was sampled from a man between 18 and 29 years old who received the YFV17D yellow fever vaccine. The chain joins TRBV7-9 to TRBJ1-1, with D possibly TRBD1 on 6 matching bases. CDR3 region: CASSLVDRNTEAFF. The CDR3 DNA is TGTGCCAGCAGCTTAGTGGACAGGAACACTGAAGCTTTCTTT.